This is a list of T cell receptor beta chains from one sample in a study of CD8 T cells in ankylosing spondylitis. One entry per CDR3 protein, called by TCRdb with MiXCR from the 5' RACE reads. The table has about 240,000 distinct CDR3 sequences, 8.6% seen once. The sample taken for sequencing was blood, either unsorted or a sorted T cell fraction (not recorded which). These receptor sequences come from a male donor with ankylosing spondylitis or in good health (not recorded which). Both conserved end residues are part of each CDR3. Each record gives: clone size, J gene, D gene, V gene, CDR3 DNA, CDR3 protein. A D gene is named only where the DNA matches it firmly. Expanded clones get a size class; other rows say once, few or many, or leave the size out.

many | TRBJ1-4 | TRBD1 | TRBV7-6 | TGTGCCAGCAGCTTAGCCGACAGGGCTGGTGAAAAACTGTTTTTT | CASSLADRAGEKLFF
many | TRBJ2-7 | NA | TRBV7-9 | TGTGCCAGCAGCTTCGTGGGCTCCACCTACGAGCAGTACTTC | CASSFVGSTYEQYF
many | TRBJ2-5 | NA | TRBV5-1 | TGCGCCAGCAGCTTGGCCTTAACGACCCCTAGCAGAGAGACCCAGTACTTC | CASSLALTTPSRETQYF
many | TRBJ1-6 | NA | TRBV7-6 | TGTGCCAGTACCGCGACGGGGGGTGATTCACCCCTCCACTTT | CASTATGGDSPLHF
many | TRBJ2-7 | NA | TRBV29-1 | TGCAGCGTTGAAGACCGGGACAGCGGAGGGTATGAGCAGTACTTC | CSVEDRDSGGYEQYF
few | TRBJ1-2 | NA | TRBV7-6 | TGTGCCAGCAGCGCAAATTTTAACTATGGCTACACCTTC | CASSANFNYGYTF
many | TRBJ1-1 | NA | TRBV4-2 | TGTGCCAGCAGCCAAGAAACAAATAGTGGAGCTTTCTTT | CASSQETNSGAFF
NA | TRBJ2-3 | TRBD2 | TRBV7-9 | TGTGCCAGCAGCTTAACTAGCGGGAGGGCCACAGATACGCAGTATTTT | CASSLTSGRATDTQYF
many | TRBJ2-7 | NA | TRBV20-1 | TGCAGTGCTAGAGATCGAGACCTCACCCCCTACGAGCAGTACTTC | CSARDRDLTPYEQYF
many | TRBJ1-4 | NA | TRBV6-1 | TGTGCCACCCTCCGGGACAAAGGCGGGGAAAAACTGTTTTTT | CATLRDKGGEKLFF
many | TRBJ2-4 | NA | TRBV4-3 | TGCGCCAGCAGCCAAGATCTTGTGACCGGGAACATTCAGTACTTC | CASSQDLVTGNIQYF
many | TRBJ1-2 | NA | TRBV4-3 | TGCGCCAGCAGCCAAGGCCGGGAAACCTATGGCTACACCTTC | CASSQGRETYGYTF
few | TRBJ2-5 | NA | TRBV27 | TGTGCCAGCAGTCTTAGCGAGGAAGAGACCCAGTACTTC | CASSLSEEETQYF
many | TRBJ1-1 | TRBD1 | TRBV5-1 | TGCGCCAGCAGCGCCCGACAGGGTTTGATGAACACTGAAGCTTTCTTT | CASSARQGLMNTEAFF
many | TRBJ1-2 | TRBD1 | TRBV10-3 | TGTGCCATCAGTAGGACAGGGGAGGGCAACTATGGCTACACCTTC | CAISRTGEGNYGYTF
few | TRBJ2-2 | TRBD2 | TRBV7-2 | TGTGCCAGCAGCTTAGCCTCACTAGCGGGAGGCACCGGGGAGCTGTTTTTT | CASSLASLAGGTGELFF
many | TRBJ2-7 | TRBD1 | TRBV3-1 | TGTGCCAGCAGCCAAGTTTTGACAGGGGGCGCAGTCAACGAGCAGTACTTC | CASSQVLTGGAVNEQYF
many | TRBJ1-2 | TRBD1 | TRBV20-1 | TGCAGTCCGCTGGCAGGGGGGCGCGACTATGGCTACACCTTC | CSPLAGGRDYGYTF
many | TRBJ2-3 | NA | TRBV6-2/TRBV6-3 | TGTGCCAGCAGTTACCCTACGAGGGGGATGATAAGCACAGATACGCAGTATTTT | CASSYPTRGMISTDTQYF
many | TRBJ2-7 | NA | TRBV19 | TGTGCCAGTAGCCCCACTTATGCCTACGAGCAGTACTTC | CASSPTYAYEQYF
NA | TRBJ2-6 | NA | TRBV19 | TGTGCCAGTAGTATAGATAGATGGGGGTCCGGGGCCAACGTCCTGACTTTC | CASSIDRWGSGANVLTF
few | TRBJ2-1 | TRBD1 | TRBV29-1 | TGCAGCGTTAGTTCCGTGGACAGGTCCAATGAGCAGTTCTTC | CSVSSVDRSNEQFF